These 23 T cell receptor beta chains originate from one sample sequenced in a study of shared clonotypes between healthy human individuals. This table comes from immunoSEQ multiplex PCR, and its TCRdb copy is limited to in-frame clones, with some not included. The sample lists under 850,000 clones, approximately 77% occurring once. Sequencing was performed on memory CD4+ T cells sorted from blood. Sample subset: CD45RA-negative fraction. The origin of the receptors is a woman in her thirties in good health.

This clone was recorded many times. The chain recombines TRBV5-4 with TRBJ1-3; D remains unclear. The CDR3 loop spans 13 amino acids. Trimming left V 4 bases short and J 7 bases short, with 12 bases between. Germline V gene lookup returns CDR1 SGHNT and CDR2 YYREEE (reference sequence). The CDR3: CASSRPETNTIYF. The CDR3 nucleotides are TGTGCCAGCAGCCGCCCAGAGACTAACACCATATATTTT.

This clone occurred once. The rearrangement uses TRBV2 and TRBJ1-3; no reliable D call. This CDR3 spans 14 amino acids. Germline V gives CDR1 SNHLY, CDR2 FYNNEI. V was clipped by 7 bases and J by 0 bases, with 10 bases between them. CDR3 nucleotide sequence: TGTGCCAGCATGGCAGACTTCTCTGGAAACACCATATATTTT. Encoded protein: CASMADFSGNTIYF. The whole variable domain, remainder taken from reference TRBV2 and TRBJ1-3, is EPEVTQTPSHQVTQMGQEVILRCVPISNHLYFYWYRQILGQKVEFLVSFYNNEISEKSEIFDDQFSVERPDGSNFTLKIRSTKLEDSAMYFCASMADFSGNTIYFGEGSWLTVV.

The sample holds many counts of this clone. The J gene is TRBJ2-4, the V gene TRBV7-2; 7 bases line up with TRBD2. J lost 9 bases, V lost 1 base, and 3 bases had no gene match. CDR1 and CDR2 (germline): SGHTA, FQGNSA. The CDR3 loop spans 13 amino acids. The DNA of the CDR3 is TGTGCCAGCAGCTTAGGGACGGGAGGCATTCAGTACTTC. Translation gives CASSLGTGGIQYF.

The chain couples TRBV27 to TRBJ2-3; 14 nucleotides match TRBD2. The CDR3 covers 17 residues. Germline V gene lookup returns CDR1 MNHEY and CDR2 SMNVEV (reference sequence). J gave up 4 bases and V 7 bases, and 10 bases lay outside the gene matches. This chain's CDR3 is CASMKTSGRAKADTQYF. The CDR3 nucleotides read TGTGCCAGCATGAAGACTAGCGGGAGGGCCAAGGCAGATACGCAGTATTTT.

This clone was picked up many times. The CDR3 sequence is CASKIQGFSNQPQHF. In DNA, the CDR3 is TGTGCCAGCAAAATACAGGGATTTAGCAATCAGCCCCAGCATTTT. The chain has TRBV19 and TRBJ1-5; D may be TRBD1 (6 bases). From germline, CDR1 is LNHDA and CDR2 SQIVND (reference sequence). CDR3 size: 15 residues. Trimming shortened V by 9 bases and J by 0 bases, and 15 bases separated the two germline ends.

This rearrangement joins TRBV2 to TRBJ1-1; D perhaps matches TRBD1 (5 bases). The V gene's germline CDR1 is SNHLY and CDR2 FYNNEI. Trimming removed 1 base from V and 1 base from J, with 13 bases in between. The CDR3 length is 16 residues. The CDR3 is CASSEVPSGENTEAFF. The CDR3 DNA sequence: TGTGCCAGCAGTGAAGTCCCTTCGGGGGAGAACACTGAAGCTTTCTTT.

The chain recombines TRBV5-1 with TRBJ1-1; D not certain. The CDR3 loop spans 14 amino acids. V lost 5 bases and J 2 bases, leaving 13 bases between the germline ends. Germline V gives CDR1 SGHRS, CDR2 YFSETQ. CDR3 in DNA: TGCGCCAGCAGAAGAACAGATTCCAACACTGAAGCTTTCTTT. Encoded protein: CASRRTDSNTEAFF.

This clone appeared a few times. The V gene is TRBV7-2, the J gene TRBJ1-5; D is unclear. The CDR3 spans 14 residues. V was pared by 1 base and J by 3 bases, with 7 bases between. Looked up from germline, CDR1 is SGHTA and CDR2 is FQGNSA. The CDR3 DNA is TGTGCCAGCAGCTTAGACGGGTACAATCAGCCCCAGCATTTT. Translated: CASSLDGYNQPQHF.

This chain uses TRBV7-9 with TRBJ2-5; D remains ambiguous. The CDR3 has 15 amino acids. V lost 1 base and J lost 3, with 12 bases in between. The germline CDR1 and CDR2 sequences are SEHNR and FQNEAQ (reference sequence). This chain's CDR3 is CASSLGEQPKETQYF. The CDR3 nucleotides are TGTGCCAGCAGCTTAGGGGAACAGCCCAAAGAGACCCAGTACTTC.

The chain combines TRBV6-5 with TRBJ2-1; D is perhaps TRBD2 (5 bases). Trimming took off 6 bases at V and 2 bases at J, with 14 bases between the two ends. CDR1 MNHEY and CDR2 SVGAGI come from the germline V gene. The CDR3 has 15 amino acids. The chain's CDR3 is CASRSGRVAYNEQFF. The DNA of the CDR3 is TGTGCCAGCAGGAGCGGCAGAGTAGCCTACAATGAGCAGTTCTTC.

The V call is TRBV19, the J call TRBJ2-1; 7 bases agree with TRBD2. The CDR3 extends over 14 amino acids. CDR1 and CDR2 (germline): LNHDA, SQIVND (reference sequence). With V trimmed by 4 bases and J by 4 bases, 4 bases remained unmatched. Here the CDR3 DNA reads TGTGCCAGTAGTAGACTAGCAAGATACAATGAGCAGTTCTTC. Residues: CASSRLARYNEQFF.

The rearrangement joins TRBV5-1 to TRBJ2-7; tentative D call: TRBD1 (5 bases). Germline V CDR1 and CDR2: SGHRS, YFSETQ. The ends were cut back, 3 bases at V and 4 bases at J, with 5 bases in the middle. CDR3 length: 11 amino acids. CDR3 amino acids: CASSSGYEQYF. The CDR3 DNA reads TGCGCCAGCAGCTCAGGGTACGAGCAGTACTTC.

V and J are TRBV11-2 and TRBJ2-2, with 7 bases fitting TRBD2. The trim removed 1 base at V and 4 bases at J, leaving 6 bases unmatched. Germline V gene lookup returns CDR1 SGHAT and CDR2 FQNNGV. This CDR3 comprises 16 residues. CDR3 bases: TGTGCCAGCAGCTTAGTGTACGGGAGGCCCACCGGGGAGCTGTTTTTT. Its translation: CASSLVYGRPTGELFF.

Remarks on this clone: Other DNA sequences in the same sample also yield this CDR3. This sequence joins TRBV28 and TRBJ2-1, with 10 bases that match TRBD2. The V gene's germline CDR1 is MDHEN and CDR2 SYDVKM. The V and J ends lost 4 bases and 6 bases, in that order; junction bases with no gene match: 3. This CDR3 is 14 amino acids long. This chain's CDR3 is CASSSLAGVNEQFF. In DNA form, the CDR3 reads TGTGCCAGCAGTTCGCTAGCGGGAGTCAATGAGCAGTTCTTC.

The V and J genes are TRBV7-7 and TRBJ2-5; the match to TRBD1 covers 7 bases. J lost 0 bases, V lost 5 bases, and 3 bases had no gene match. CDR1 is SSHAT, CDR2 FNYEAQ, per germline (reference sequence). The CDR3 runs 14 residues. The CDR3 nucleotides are TGTGCCAGCAGCCCAGGGACAGACCAAGAGACCCAGTACTTC. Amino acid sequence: CASSPGTDQETQYF.

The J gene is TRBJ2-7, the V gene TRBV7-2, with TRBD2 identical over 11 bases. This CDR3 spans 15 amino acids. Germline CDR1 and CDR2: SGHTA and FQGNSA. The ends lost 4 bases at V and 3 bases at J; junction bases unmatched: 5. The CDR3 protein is CASSYMTSGIYEQYF. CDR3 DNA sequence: TGTGCCAGCAGCTACATGACTAGCGGGATCTACGAGCAGTACTTC.

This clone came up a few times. CDR3 nucleotide sequence: TGCGCCAGCGACTTGGCGGGAGGGGGAGATACGCAGTATTTT. Translating gives CASDLAGGGDTQYF. This chain joins TRBV5-1 and TRBJ2-3, with 9 bases aligning to TRBD2. Losses at the gene ends were 7 bases for V and 5 bases for J; bases not matched to a gene: 8. Germline CDR1 SGHRS, CDR2 YFSETQ. The CDR3 is 14 amino acids.

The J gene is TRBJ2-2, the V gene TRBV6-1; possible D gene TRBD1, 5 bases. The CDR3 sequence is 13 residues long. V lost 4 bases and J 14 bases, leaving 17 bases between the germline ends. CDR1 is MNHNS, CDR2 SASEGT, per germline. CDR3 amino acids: CASSATVQLNLFF. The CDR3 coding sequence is TGTGCCAGCAGTGCGACAGTACAACTTAACCTGTTTTTT.

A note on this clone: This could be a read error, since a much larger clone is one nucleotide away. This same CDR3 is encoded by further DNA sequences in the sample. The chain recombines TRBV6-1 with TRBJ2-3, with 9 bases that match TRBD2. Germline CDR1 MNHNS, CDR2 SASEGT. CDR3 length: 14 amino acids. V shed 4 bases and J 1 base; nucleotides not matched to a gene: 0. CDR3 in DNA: TGTGCCAGCAGTGGGACTAGCGGCACAGATACGCAGTATTTT. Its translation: CASSGTSGTDTQYF.

This chain's CDR3 is CASSLLPGVSYNEQFF. As DNA, the CDR3 is TGTGCCAGCTCGCTTTTACCGGGGGTTTCCTACAATGAGCAGTTCTTC. This chain joins TRBV18 and TRBJ2-1; D may be TRBD2 (6 bases). Looked up from germline, CDR1 is KGHSH and CDR2 is LQKENI. Trimming removed 6 bases from V and 1 base from J, with 16 bases in between. This CDR3 spans 16 amino acids.

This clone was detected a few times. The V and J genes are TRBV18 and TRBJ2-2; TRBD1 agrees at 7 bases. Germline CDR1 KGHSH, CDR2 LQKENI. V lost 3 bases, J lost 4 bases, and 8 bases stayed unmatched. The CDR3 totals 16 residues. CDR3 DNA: TGTGCCAGCTCACCGCCCGACAGGGTAGGCACCGGGGAGCTGTTTTTT. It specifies CASSPPDRVGTGELFF. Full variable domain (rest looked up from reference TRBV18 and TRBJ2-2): NAGVMQNPRHLVRRRGQEARLRCSPMKGHSHVYWYRQLPEEGLKFMVYLQKENIIDESGMPKERFSAEFPKEGPSILRIQQVVRGDSAAYFCASSPPDRVGTGELFFGEGSRLTVL.

Here the CDR3 DNA reads TGTGCCAGCAGCTTGCCGGGGAAAGGCGAGACCCAGTACTTC. Amino acids: CASSLPGKGETQYF. The chain employs TRBV5-6 and TRBJ2-5; D may be TRBD2 (5 bases). The CDR3 runs 14 residues. V lost 1 base, J lost 5 bases, and 12 bases lay in between. CDR1 SGHDT and CDR2 YYEEEE come from the germline V gene.

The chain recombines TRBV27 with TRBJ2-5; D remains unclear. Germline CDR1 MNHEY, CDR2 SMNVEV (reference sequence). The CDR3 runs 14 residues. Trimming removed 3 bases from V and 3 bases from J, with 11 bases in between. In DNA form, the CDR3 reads TGTGCCAGCAGTTTGAAGGCCTATAAAGAGACCCAGTACTTC. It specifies CASSLKAYKETQYF.